The sequence of this TCR beta chain was determined in a study of cytomegalovirus exposure and HLA in healthy donors. In the study overall: The approximately 120 validation repertoires used the same platform as the 550 to 700 first-cohort repertoires (as reported by a later analysis).

Data came from immunoSEQ multiplex PCR; TCRdb stores just in-frame clones and leaves some out. The sample shows under 100,000 clones, about 96% of them seen only once. General study findings and limits: Rare sequences made up most TCRs, while some public TCRs were found in many donors. There were 150 to 200 TCR beta chains listed as cytomegalovirus-associated.

Donors were drawn from the roughly 110-subject validation cohort, separate from the roughly 700-subject first cohort. Germline V gene data show CDR1 as SGHDT and CDR2 as YYEEEE. The CDR3 has 18 amino acids. Trimming took off 5 bases at V and 4 bases at J, with 27 bases between the two ends. Comment on this clone: Antigen unknown.

The sample consisted of PBMCs. The TCR comes from a man younger than 35 in good health and CMV-seronegative. The chain couples TRBV5-6 to TRBJ2-5; no reliable D call. Here the CDR3 DNA reads TGTGCCAGCAGACCCCTGCGAGCCATTCGCTCCCATTCAGAGACCCAGTACTTC. Translating it yields CASRPLRAIRSHSETQYF.